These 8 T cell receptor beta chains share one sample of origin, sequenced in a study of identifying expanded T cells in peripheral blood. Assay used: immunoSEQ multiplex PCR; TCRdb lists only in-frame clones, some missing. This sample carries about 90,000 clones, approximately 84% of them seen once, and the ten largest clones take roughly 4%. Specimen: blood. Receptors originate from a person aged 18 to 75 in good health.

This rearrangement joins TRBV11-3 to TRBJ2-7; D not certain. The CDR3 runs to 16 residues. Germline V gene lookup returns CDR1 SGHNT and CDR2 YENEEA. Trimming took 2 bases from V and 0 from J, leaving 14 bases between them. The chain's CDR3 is CASSLPLLSYSYEQYF. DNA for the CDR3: TGTGCCAGCAGCTTACCTCTTCTCTCCTACTCCTACGAGCAGTACTTC.

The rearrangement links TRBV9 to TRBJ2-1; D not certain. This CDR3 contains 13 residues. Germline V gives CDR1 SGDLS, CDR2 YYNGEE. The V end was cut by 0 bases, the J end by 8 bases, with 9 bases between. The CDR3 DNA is TGTGCCAGCAGCGTAGTTTATTATGATGAGCAGTTCTTC. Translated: CASSVVYYDEQFF.

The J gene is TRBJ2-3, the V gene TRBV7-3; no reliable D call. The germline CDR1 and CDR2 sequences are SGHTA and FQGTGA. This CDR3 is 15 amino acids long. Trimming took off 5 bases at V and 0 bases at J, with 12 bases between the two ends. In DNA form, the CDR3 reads TGTGCCAGCAGCCGTACAGCCACTAGCACAGATACGCAGTATTTT. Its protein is CASSRTATSTDTQYF. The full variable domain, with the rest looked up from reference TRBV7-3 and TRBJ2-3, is GAGVSQTPSNKVTEKGKYVELRCDPISGHTALYWYRQSLGQGPEFLIYFQGTGAADDSGLPNDRFFAVRPEGSVSTLKIQRTERGDSAVYLCASSRTATSTDTQYFGPGTRLTVL.

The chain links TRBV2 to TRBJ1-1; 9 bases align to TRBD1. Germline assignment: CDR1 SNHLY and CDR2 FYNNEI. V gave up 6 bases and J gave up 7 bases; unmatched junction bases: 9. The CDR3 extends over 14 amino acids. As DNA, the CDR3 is TGTGCCAGCAGCGTAACAGGGGGCGCGGATGAAGCTTTCTTT. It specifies CASSVTGGADEAFF.

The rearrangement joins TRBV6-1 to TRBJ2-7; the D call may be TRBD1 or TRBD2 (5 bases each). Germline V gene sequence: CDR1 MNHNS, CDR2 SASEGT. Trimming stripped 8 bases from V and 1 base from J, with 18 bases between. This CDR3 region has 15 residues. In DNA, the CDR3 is TGTGCCAGCGGGACGGCATTCCGGGGATCCTACGAGCAGTACTTC. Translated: CASGTAFRGSYEQYF.

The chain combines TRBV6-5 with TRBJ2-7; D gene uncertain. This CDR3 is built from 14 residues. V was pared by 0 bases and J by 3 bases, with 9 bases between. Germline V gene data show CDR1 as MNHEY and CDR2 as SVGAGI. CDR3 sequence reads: CASSYSSALYEQYF. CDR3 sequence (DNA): TGTGCCAGCAGTTACTCTTCGGCCCTCTACGAGCAGTACTTC.

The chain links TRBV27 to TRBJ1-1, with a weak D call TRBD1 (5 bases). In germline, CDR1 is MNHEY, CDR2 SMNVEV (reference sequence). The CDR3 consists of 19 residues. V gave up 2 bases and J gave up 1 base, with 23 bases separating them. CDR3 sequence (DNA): TGTGCCAGCAGTTTAAGGGGCCCAAGTCGGTCAGGGCGGAACACTGAAGCTTTCTTT. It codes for CASSLRGPSRSGRNTEAFF.

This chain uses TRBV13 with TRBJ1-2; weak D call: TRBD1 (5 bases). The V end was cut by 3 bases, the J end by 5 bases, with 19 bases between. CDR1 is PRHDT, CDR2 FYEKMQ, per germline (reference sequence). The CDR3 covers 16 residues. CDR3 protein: CASSLGHGGILYGYTF. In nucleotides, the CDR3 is TGTGCCAGCAGCTTGGGCCATGGGGGGATCTTATATGGCTACACCTTC.